These 4 T cell receptor beta chains share one sample of origin, sequenced in a study of CD8 T cells in Susac syndrome. RNA totalling about 0.45 to 1 ug underwent reverse transcription with random hexamers. MiXCR, applied by TCRdb to the immunoSEQ multiplex PCR reads, yields one record per CDR3 protein. The repertoire holds about 210,000 distinct CDR3 sequences, with 85% to 95% as singletons. Sequenced material: CD4+ T cells from PBMCs. The receptors stem from a human donor with Susac syndrome.

J is TRBJ1-1 and V is TRBV12-3 or TRBV12-4; 8 nucleotides agree with TRBD1. Trimming at V came to 6 bases and at J to 1 base, leaving 4 bases not matched to a gene. The CDR3 totals 14 residues. CDR3 nucleotide sequence: TGTGCCAGCAGAACCGGGACAGGGAACACTGAAGCTTTCTTT. Translating gives CASRTGTGNTEAFF.

The rearrangement joins TRBV19 to TRBJ1-5, with 7 bases that match TRBD1. J was trimmed by 6 bases and V by 6 bases; bases with no gene match: 11. This CDR3 spans 15 amino acids. In germline, CDR1 is LNHDA, CDR2 SQIVND (reference sequence). The CDR3 loop reads CASRTLGQEGQPQHF. CDR3 DNA: TGTGCCAGTAGGACCCTCGGACAGGAGGGTCAGCCCCAGCATTTT.

This rearrangement joins TRBV11-2 to TRBJ2-7; D tentatively fits TRBD1 or TRBD2 (5 bases each). V shed 4 bases and J shed 0 bases, with 10 bases lying between them. CDR3 length: 14 residues. CDR1 and CDR2 from the germline V gene are SGHAT and FQNNGV. The CDR3 region has the DNA TGTGCCAGCAGCTGGGGGTCAGGCTCCTACGAGCAGTACTTC. Protein sequence: CASSWGSGSYEQYF.

This rearrangement joins TRBV5-6 to TRBJ1-2; possibly TRBD1 for D (6 bases). The V gene lost 3 bases and the J gene lost 2 bases, with 11 bases spanning the gap. The CDR3 sequence is 14 residues long. Germline V gives CDR1 SGHDT, CDR2 YYEEEE. CDR3 region: CASSYGQFNYGYTF. In nucleotides, the CDR3 is TGTGCCAGCAGCTATGGACAGTTCAACTATGGCTACACCTTC.